This entry describes one TCR beta chain. No antigen is known for it. The germline V gene encodes CDR1 SGHRS and CDR2 YFSETQ. The CDR3 is 15 residues long. The sample belongs to a study of monozygotic twins with inflammatory bowel disease. Whole-study findings and limits: People with IBD had fewer clonotypes in common with others than healthy twins did, especially with disease activity.

Nested PCRs (16 and 9 cycles, two total) were applied to TCRalpha and TCRbeta cDNA. No DNA is given; TCRdb re-called the 5' RACE reads and lists each CDR3 protein once. The sample includes about 380,000 distinct CDR3 sequences. Sequences were obtained from blood. This receptor was taken from a human donor with ulcerative colitis or Crohn's disease, or a healthy co-twin of an affected twin (not recorded which). The J gene is TRBJ2-3, the V gene TRBV5-1; TCRdb selects TRBD1, and the lack of DNA leaves this call unchecked. The CDR3 reads CASSLSGGLTDTQYF. Combining the CDR3 with reference TRBV5-1 and TRBJ2-3 gives the whole variable domain KAGVTQTPRYLIKTRGQQVTLSCSPISGHRSVSWYQQTPGQGLQFLFEYFSETQRNKGNFPGRFSGRQFSNSRSEMNVSTLELGDSALYLCASSLSGGLTDTQYFGPGTRLTVL.